Listed here are 30 T cell receptor beta chains from one sample, sequenced in a study of T-cell memory formation after mild COVID-19. Each CDR3 protein is one row after TCRdb ran MiXCR on the 5' RACE reads. The sample records over 70,000 distinct CDR3 sequences, 10% to 15% being singletons. The sequencing input was PBMCs or a T cell subset sorted from them (not recorded which). The receptors originated from an adult woman who had mild COVID-19 (a few samples of this study predate the infection). Cell type and time point are not known.

Regarding this clonotype: Germline is not matched at one junction end, which may reflect a read error. The chain carries TRBV7-9 and TRBJ2-7; 9 bases are a match to TRBD2. Germline V CDR1 and CDR2: SEHNR, FQNEAQ (reference sequence). This CDR3 contains 16 residues. The CDR3 DNA reads TGTGCCAGCTTGGGACTAGCTACCGGAGGCTCCGACGAGCAGTACTTC. This gives the protein CASLGLATGGSDEQYF.

This clonotype was detected only a few times. This chain joins TRBV2 and TRBJ2-1, with D possibly TRBD2 on 6 matching bases. Trimming took 6 bases from V and 0 from J, leaving 12 bases between them. The CDR3 is 15 amino acids. The germline V gene has CDR1 SNHLY and CDR2 FYNNEI. This chain's CDR3 is CASRGEVSSYNEQFF. The CDR3 coding sequence is TGTGCCAGCAGAGGGGAGGTAAGCTCCTACAATGAGCAGTTCTTC.

The chain carries TRBV6-5 and TRBJ1-4; D is perhaps TRBD1 (6 bases). Trimming cost V 5 bases and J 8 bases, with 9 bases left between them. Germline assignment: CDR1 MNHEY and CDR2 SVGAGI. The CDR3 runs 12 residues. The CDR3 sequence: CASSVQGEKLFF. The CDR3 DNA reads as TGTGCCAGCAGTGTACAGGGAGAAAAACTGTTTTTT.

J is TRBJ2-1 and V is TRBV9; 7 bases match TRBD1. The CDR3 sequence is 13 residues long. Unmatched junction bases numbered 5, after V lost 2 bases and J lost 9 bases. Per germline, CDR1 SGDLS and CDR2 YYNGEE. This chain's CDR3 is CASSVPTGTEQFF. The CDR3 DNA reads as TGTGCCAGCAGCGTCCCGACAGGGACTGAGCAGTTCTTC. The variable domain in full, completed from reference TRBV9 and TRBJ2-1, reads DSGVTQTPKHLITATGQRVTLRCSPRSGDLSVYWYQQSLDQGLQFLIQYYNGEERAKGNILERFSAQQFPDLHSELNLSSLELGDSALYFCASSVPTGTEQFFGPGTRLTVL.

V is TRBV15 and J is TRBJ2-3, with 10 bases identical to TRBD2. The CDR3 is 15 amino acids. In germline, CDR1 is LNHNV, CDR2 YYDKDF (reference sequence). V lost 3 bases to trimming and J lost 1 base; unmatched junction nucleotides: 1. The CDR3 DNA follows: TGTGCCACCAGCAGCCTAGCGGGGGGCACAGATACGCAGTATTTT. It translates to CATSSLAGGTDTQYF.

The rearrangement uses TRBV25-1 and TRBJ1-1; a possible D gene is TRBD1 (5 bases). From germline, CDR1 is MGHDK and CDR2 SYGVNS. This CDR3 is 11 amino acids long. With 8 bases removed from V and 4 bases from J, the gap between germline ends came to 8 bases. CDR3 residues: CASRGFTEAFF. As DNA, the CDR3 is TGTGCCAGCCGGGGGTTCACTGAAGCTTTCTTT.

This clonotype rates as medium-sized. This rearrangement joins TRBV6-5 to TRBJ1-2; TRBD1 matches at 8 bases. Germline values: CDR1 MNHEY, CDR2 SVGAGI. The CDR3 contains 15 residues. V lost 2 bases to trimming and J lost 6 bases; unmatched junction nucleotides: 8. The CDR3 spells CASSYRQGPADGYTF. The CDR3 DNA reads as TGTGCCAGCAGTTACCGACAGGGGCCGGCGGATGGCTACACCTTC.

This clonotype has only a few counts. The CDR3, as DNA: TGCGCCAGCAGCCAAGATCCGACTACAGGGTATGTCAATGAGCAGTTCTTC. Translated: CASSQDPTTGYVNEQFF. The V call is TRBV4-3, the J call TRBJ2-1, with D possibly being TRBD1 (6 bases). The CDR3 spans 17 residues. V was trimmed by 0 bases and J by 6 bases, leaving 18 bases between them. In germline, CDR1 is LGHNA, CDR2 YSLEER.

This clonotype was found a few times. The gene calls are TRBV24-1 and TRBJ2-3; D is undetermined. Germline V gene sequence: CDR1 KGHDR, CDR2 SFDVKD. The V end lost 5 bases, the J end lost 0 bases, and 14 bases lay between the germline ends. The CDR3 totals 16 residues. The CDR3 protein is CATSVRMGSSTDTQYF. The DNA for the CDR3 is TGTGCCACCAGTGTCCGAATGGGCAGCAGCACAGATACGCAGTATTTT.

The gene calls are TRBV12-3 or TRBV12-4 and TRBJ2-5, with a tentative D call TRBD2 (5 bases). Between the trimmed V and J ends, which lost 6 bases and 5 bases, there was a span of 22 bases. The CDR3 loop spans 16 amino acids. The CDR3 protein is CASSPFGVVTGETQYF. Here the CDR3 DNA reads TGTGCCAGCAGCCCATTCGGGGTGGTAACGGGGGAGACCCAGTACTTC.

At least ten counts were recorded for this clonotype. This chain links TRBV12-3 or TRBV12-4 with TRBJ2-1, with D unclear. CDR3 length: 12 amino acids. Trimming took 5 bases from V and 5 from J, leaving 7 bases between them. The CDR3 DNA sequence: TGTGCCAGCAGTCCCCCGAACAATGAGCAGTTCTTC. Its protein product is CASSPPNNEQFF.

The chain employs TRBV6-6 and TRBJ2-3; D is possibly TRBD2 (5 bases). Germline CDR1 and CDR2: MNHNY and SVGAGI (reference sequence). Trimming shortened V by 2 bases and J by 5 bases, and 17 bases separated the two germline ends. The CDR3 runs to 16 residues. The DNA for the CDR3 is TGTGCCAGCAGTTACGATAGCGTAATTGAAGGAGATACGCAGTATTTT. As protein: CASSYDSVIEGDTQYF.

The chain uses TRBV5-5 and TRBJ1-6; D ambiguous. V lost 3 bases to trimming and J lost 12 bases, with 16 bases between them. Germline lookup yields CDR1 SGHKS and CDR2 YYEKEE (reference sequence). The CDR3 consists of 14 residues. CDR3 sequence reads: CASSSPDLGQPLHF. Written as DNA, the CDR3 is TGTGCCAGCAGCTCGCCGGATCTGGGCCAACCCCTCCACTTT.

This clonotype has a handful of counts. This chain joins TRBV6-1 and TRBJ1-1; no clear D gene. V was trimmed by 3 bases and J by 1 base, leaving 6 bases between them. Looked up from germline, CDR1 is MNHNS and CDR2 is SASEGT. The CDR3 spans 13 residues. The CDR3 sequence: CASSERWNTEAFF. As DNA, the CDR3 is TGTGCCAGCAGTGAGAGGTGGAACACTGAAGCTTTCTTT.

This clonotype was detected a few times. V gene TRBV30 combines with J gene TRBJ2-5, with TRBD1 identical over 8 bases. Losses at the gene ends were 4 bases for V and 4 bases for J; bases not matched to a gene: 8. CDR1 GTSNPN and CDR2 SVGIG come from the germline V gene (reference sequence). This CDR3 region has 14 residues. The CDR3 nucleotides read TGTGCCTGGATTTCAGGGGGCATAGGAGAGACCCAGTACTTC. It encodes CAWISGGIGETQYF.

This clonotype was seen a few times. The J gene is TRBJ2-3, the V gene TRBV3-1; 10 bases map to TRBD2. Trimming removed 9 bases from V and 6 bases from J; junction bases left unmatched: 9. Germline CDR1 is LGHDT and CDR2 is YNNKEL (reference sequence). The CDR3 contains 14 residues. The CDR3 loop reads CASDLAGDLDTQYF. The CDR3 DNA is TGTGCCAGTGATCTAGCGGGGGACCTGGATACGCAGTATTTT.

The rearrangement joins TRBV5-6 to TRBJ2-1; possible D gene TRBD2, 5 bases. This CDR3 region has 16 residues. The germline CDR1 and CDR2 sequences are SGHDT and YYEEEE. With 1 base removed from V and 3 bases from J, the gap between germline ends came to 14 bases. CDR3 sequence reads: CASSLSLPGNYNEQFF. The CDR3 DNA reads TGTGCCAGCAGCTTGAGTTTACCGGGAAACTACAATGAGCAGTTCTTC.

The count of this clonotype is one. The rearrangement links TRBV20-1 to TRBJ1-1; possible D gene TRBD1, 6 bases. Germline lookup yields CDR1 DFQATT and CDR2 SNEGSKA (reference sequence). The length of the CDR3 is 14 residues. V was cut by 7 bases and J by 5 bases, with 20 bases left in between. The CDR3 nucleotides are TGCAGTGTGATCGCAGTTGGGAGGGGGACTGAAGCTTTCTTT. Protein sequence: CSVIAVGRGTEAFF.

This clonotype was detected ten times or more. The rearrangement uses TRBV10-3 and TRBJ2-7; D gene unclear. Deletions cut 8 bases from V and 0 bases from J, with 11 bases between. This CDR3 spans 13 amino acids. Germline V gene data show CDR1 as ENHRY and CDR2 as SYGVKD. The CDR3 DNA reads TGTGCCATCGTGGACGGAGACTCCTACGAGCAGTACTTC. Translated, it gives CAIVDGDSYEQYF.

The V call is TRBV7-2, the J call TRBJ2-1, with no clear D. The germline gives CDR1 SGHTA, CDR2 FQGNSA. This CDR3 contains 13 residues. V gave up 7 bases and J gave up 6 bases, with 13 bases separating them. Here the CDR3 reads CASTFGAFNEQFF. CDR3 nucleotide sequence: TGTGCCAGCACATTCGGAGCATTCAATGAGCAGTTCTTC.

This clonotype was counted a few times. The CDR3 nucleotides read TGTGCCAGCAGCTTCGAGCGGGGGGGTAACAATGAGCAGTTCTTC. Protein sequence: CASSFERGGNNEQFF. The chain carries TRBV7-2 and TRBJ2-1, with TRBD2 matching over 10 bases. With V trimmed by 3 bases and J by 5 bases, 4 bases remained unmatched. Germline CDR1 SGHTA, CDR2 FQGNSA. The CDR3 is 15 amino acids.

Of note for this clonotype: The junction shows a germline mismatch at one end, possibly a read error. The chain joins TRBV15 to TRBJ2-5; no definite D call. Looked up from germline, CDR1 is LNHNV and CDR2 is YYDKDF (reference sequence). The CDR3 runs to 9 residues. DNA for the CDR3: TGTGACTACCAGGAGACCCAGTACTTC. Its protein product is CDYQETQYF.

J is TRBJ2-7 and V is TRBV12-3 or TRBV12-4; 10 bases fit TRBD1. The CDR3 covers 18 residues. The ends lost 2 bases at V and 1 base at J; junction bases unmatched: 11. DNA of the CDR3: TGTGCCAGCAGTTTAACGGATGCGGGACAGGGGTCTTCCTACGAGCAGTACTTC. Its translation is CASSLTDAGQGSSYEQYF.

The V and J genes are TRBV19 and TRBJ2-1; D remains ambiguous. The CDR3 extends over 16 amino acids. V was trimmed by 5 bases and J by 0 bases, leaving 14 bases between them. Germline V CDR1 and CDR2: LNHDA, SQIVND (reference sequence). In nucleotides, the CDR3 is TGTGCCAGTAGTCCCAGGCAGATGAGCTCCTACAATGAGCAGTTCTTC. Amino acids: CASSPRQMSSYNEQFF.

The rearrangement joins TRBV27 to TRBJ1-1; no reliable D call. The CDR3 contains 14 residues. Germline V gene data show CDR1 as MNHEY and CDR2 as SMNVEV (reference sequence). V dropped 4 bases and J dropped 2 bases, with 11 bases sitting between them. The CDR3 reads CASSSLLGNTEAFF. CDR3 in DNA: TGTGCCAGCAGTTCCCTTTTGGGCAACACTGAAGCTTTCTTT.

The table lists this clonotype with many counts. The chain couples TRBV9 to TRBJ2-1; the match to TRBD2 covers 9 bases. Germline values: CDR1 SGDLS, CDR2 YYNGEE. V lost 4 bases to trimming and J lost 7 bases; unmatched junction nucleotides: 12. This CDR3 spans 16 amino acids. CDR3 region: CASSPSPGLASNEQFF. The CDR3 region has the DNA TGTGCCAGCAGCCCCTCACCGGGACTAGCCTCAAATGAGCAGTTCTTC.

The chain is built from TRBV29-1 and TRBJ2-7; D is undetermined. The CDR3 has 12 residues. Germline assignment: CDR1 SQVTM and CDR2 ANQGSEA. V shed 6 bases and J shed 2 bases, with 11 bases lying between them. The CDR3 DNA is TGCAGCGTCCACAGCCCCCCCTACGAGCAGTACTTC. This codes for CSVHSPPYEQYF.

The gene calls are TRBV20-1 and TRBJ1-1, with D unresolved. The CDR3 loop spans 14 amino acids. Germline V gives CDR1 DFQATT, CDR2 SNEGSKA (reference sequence). V was trimmed by 1 base and J by 2 bases, leaving 11 bases between them. The CDR3 DNA sequence: TGCAGTGCTAGAGTCCAGGCCGGTAACACTGAAGCTTTCTTT. This codes for CSARVQAGNTEAFF.

The V call is TRBV4-1, the J call TRBJ2-3; D is possibly TRBD1 (6 bases). This CDR3 region has 15 residues. The V end was cut by 0 bases, the J end by 0 bases, with 7 bases between. Germline-derived CDR1 and CDR2 are MGHRA and YSYEKL. The CDR3 DNA follows: TGCGCCAGCAGCCAAGACAGGGGTAGCACAGATACGCAGTATTTT. Translation: CASSQDRGSTDTQYF.

This clonotype has a handful of counts. V and J are TRBV12-3 or TRBV12-4 and TRBJ2-3; 15 bases align to TRBD2. The CDR3 runs 18 residues. The V and J ends lost 2 bases and 4 bases, in that order; junction bases with no gene match: 7. The CDR3 DNA reads as TGTGCCAGCAGTTTACTCGGACTAGCGGGGGGGCACGCAGATACGCAGTATTTT. This translates into CASSLLGLAGGHADTQYF.